This T cell receptor (beta chain) was retrieved from a study of shared clonotypes between healthy human individuals. Libraries were prepared by immunoSEQ multiplex PCR; TCRdb keeps only in-frame clonotypes and omits some of them. The table records roughly 120,000 clones, around two thirds of them present only once. CDR3 size: 14 residues. Germline V gives CDR1 MNHNY, CDR2 SVGAGI (reference sequence). V trimming: 2 bases; J trimming: 2 bases; junction bases outside the gene matches: 3. The chain couples TRBV6-6 to TRBJ2-7, with 7 nucleotides matching TRBD2. The sample consisted of memory CD8+ T cells sorted from blood. Subset described: CD45RO+ cells pooled with CCR7-negative TemRA cells. This clonotype originated in a woman in her 30s in good health. The CDR3 sequence: CASSYTSEAYEQYF. The DNA of the CDR3 is TGTGCCAGCAGTTACACTAGCGAAGCCTACGAGCAGTACTTC.